This T cell receptor (beta chain) was obtained from a study of cytomegalovirus exposure and HLA in healthy donors (dated by TCRdb to about 2017). Notes on the research overall: In an earlier analysis of fewer than 750 of the donors, roughly 300 Gb of sequence data and just under 120 million unique TCR beta sequences from 150 million to 200 million T cells were reported. About 280 gigabases of sequencing data and 91 million or so unique TCR sequences made up an early release that covered some 640 HLA-typed donors. The genetic ancestry cluster associated with self-reported Caucasian donors included 81% of the roughly 400 genotyped donors. The study aimed to test whether cataloging public T cell receptors could reveal signatures of past pathogen exposure. The T cell repertoires of about 700 subjects were profiled by immunosequencing and related to cytomegalovirus serostatus. Besides the first cohort of 666 subjects, a separate validation cohort made up of about 120 different subjects was used. To predict cytomegalovirus infection status, the study combined high-throughput TCR immunosequencing, statistical association of individual TCRs with disease status, and machine learning. A later analysis re-examined previously published TCR beta repertoires from roughly 650 donors and added high-resolution HLA genotyping to investigate patterns of TCR occurrence. In the later analysis, no new phenotypic data were used to find candidate immune exposures; instead, reliance was placed on TCR beta sequences and their occurrence across donors. In an earlier analysis of over 550 of the donors, high-throughput TCR beta sequencing was used to judge whether each TCR beta V gene segment behaved as functional or pseudogenic. Donor age, sex, ethnicity and CMV serostatus were collected together with the repertoire data. Genome-wide SNP genotypes for about 55% of the roughly 670 donors were used in a later genetic analysis, which treated that subset as a discovery cohort. All discovery cohort repertoires had been generated on a single sequencing platform. Both class I and class II loci were covered by HLA typing, at four-digit resolution. Typing coverage differed by locus: A, B, C, DRB1 and DQB1 were typed in about 620-630 donors, DQA1 in 500 to 550, DPA1 in over 600, and DPB1 in roughly 470. Several DR-DQ haplotypes were handled as single units for association and clustering because linkage in the cohort was strong. Across some 400 genotyped donors of the cohort, an average of roughly 250,000 unique TCR beta nucleotide sequences per donor were sequenced, and roughly 17% of those sequences were non-productive.

The method behind the library was the immunoSEQ multiplex PCR assay. For the multiplex PCR, a mixture combining 60 forward primers for TCR Vbeta segments and 13 reverse primers for TCR Jbeta segments was used. Amplification of the CDR3 region of rearranged TCR beta genes was performed with a multiplex PCR assay on genomic DNA. The Illumina HiSeq System was used to sequence the amplified TCR beta libraries as 87-base-pair reads. The source study handled its data this way. A later analysis tallied 75 million to 95 million unique TCR beta chains across the 666 repertoires, and 10 million to 11 million of those chains were shared by two or more donors. Raw reads were error-corrected and collapsed into unique sequences with a nearest-neighbor algorithm that merged closely related sequences to remove PCR and sequencing errors. Alignment of CDR3 sequences to IMGT reference sequences was used to assign V, D and J gene segments. For a sequence to be retained, a match of at least six nucleotides to both a V gene segment and a J gene segment was required. Rearrangements were called productive when the CDR3 lacked stop codons and stayed in frame with V and J; all others were non-productive. Following IMGT convention, CDR3 was defined as the stretch from the second conserved V-encoded cysteine to the conserved J-encoded phenylalanine. The earlier analysis of 500 to 750 of the donors excluded any sequence lacking an unambiguous match to a single V gene segment. In an earlier analysis of 587 of the donors, V segments were called functional above 56.7% productive rearrangements and were called segregating when the between-donor standard deviation exceeded 5%. To diagnose cytomegalovirus status from the catalog of TCR beta chain sequences, a statistical classification framework was built. A later analysis assigned V and J genes by comparing TCR nucleotide sequences with IMGT/GENE-DB human TR gene sequences. In a later analysis, CDR3 sequences and most-parsimonious VDJ recombination scenarios were assigned using the TCRdist pipeline. In a later analysis, each TCR beta chain was defined by its CDR3 amino acid sequence together with its V-gene family, and reads without a unique V-gene family were excluded. To address suspected cross-contamination and a sequencing artifact, a later analysis removed a few hundred highly shared, low-generation-probability nucleotide sequences. In a later analysis, a clonal expansion index was calculated for each public chain from normalized within-repertoire ranks of inferred template counts. Generation probabilities in a later analysis came from a VDJ recombination model fitted to out-of-frame rearrangements, and those results were checked against IGoR. In a later analysis, hypergeometric tests were used to score TCR-TCR, TCR-HLA and TCR-CMV co-occurrence, with a repertoire-size bias correction applied to TCR pairs. To estimate false discovery rates, a later analysis permuted the HLA or CMV assignments 20 times. In a later analysis, co-occurring TCRs were grouped using DBSCAN, and TCRdist sequence similarity was added for clustering within HLA-allele-positive subsets. Repertoires with fewer than 30,000 or more than 120,000 public chains were left out of co-occurrence clustering, as were four to six repertoires with anomalous nucleotide sharing. TCRdb took this table from immuneACCESS and kept in-frame rearrangements with V and J called. Such tables lack part of the clones; where checked against another copy, unresolved V genes explain under half of the gap, and the rest is unexplained. V and J calls plus clone size are reproduced from that table; the DNA served to infer D and trimming. Counted in this sample were over 85,000 clones; less than 80% of them appeared once. The leading ten clones occupy 1.5% to 2.5% of the sample.

Including the terminal cysteine and phenylalanine, the CDR3 comprises 13 residues. Of all the DNA, just the CDR3 is kept, 39 bases in frame from base 1. Trimming leaves V shorter by 3 bases and J shorter by 7 bases, with the junction holding 8 bases beyond the gene matches. The germline V gene (reference sequence) supplies CDR1 GTSNPN and CDR2 SVGIG. Overall study outcomes, separate from this receptor: HLA typing was unavailable for some donors at each locus, so association tests used only the typed subset. According to a later genetic analysis, donors in an Asian-associated ancestry cluster had fewer N-insertions in productive TCRs than the approximately 670-donor mean. Linkage disequilibrium might explain the correlated functional status among segregating V segments, but an unknown experimental factor could not be ruled out. V-gene and J-gene trimming of TCR beta chains was associated with a missense DCLRE1C variant in a later genetic analysis, and the association was replicated in an independent cohort. A cluster of highly shared sequence variants was judged likely to be a technical artifact of the sequencing pipeline. The 87-base-pair reads could not distinguish some IMGT-functional V segments, including TRBV6-2 and TRBV6-3, so those segments were excluded. At a false discovery rate of 0.05, a later analysis linked some 18,000 TCR beta sequences to specific HLA alleles. Roughly uniform sequencing depth across donors was assumed in presence/absence analyses, although this assumption may not hold. In the study, approximately 160 TCR beta chains were listed as associated with cytomegalovirus. Because counts were too low, around 18 rarely observed V segments, including chromosome 9 orphons, were left out of the earlier analysis of a few hundred of the donors. A further reported finding was that TCR beta sequences accurately predicted the HLA-A and HLA-B alleles for most subjects in the first cohort. A later analysis found that TCR association rates varied across HLA loci, with DRB1 alleles showing the most associated TCRs and HLA-C alleles the fewest. In a later analysis, several top co-occurrence clusters were reported to appear linked to parvovirus B19, influenza, CMV and Epstein-Barr virus. The classifier was reported to diagnose cytomegalovirus status with high specificity and sensitivity in both the original cohort and the validation cohort. The only immune exposure information available for the cohort was CMV serostatus. The authors suggested that the approach could potentially be extended to other disease states and immunological phenotypes. Strong co-occurrence of HLA alleles, especially DR and DQ, made assigning TCR associations to individual alleles difficult. In this cohort, only TCR beta chains were sequenced, and detectable features were limited by the absence of alpha or paired-chain data. A later analysis found that HLA-associated TCR beta chains were more clonally expanded and had lower generation probabilities than equally common non-associated chains. Most CMV-associated TCR beta chains appeared to be HLA-restricted in a later analysis, and the HLA associations seemed to be driven largely by CMV exposure. Most TCR sequences were observed very rarely across donors, whereas some public TCRs were present in many individuals. A few of the identified cytomegalovirus-associated TCR beta chains were confirmed in vitro to be specific for cytomegalovirus antigens. Broadly in line with IMGT annotations, most TCR beta V segments showed up in productive rearrangements about 87% or about 30% of the time in an earlier analysis of 450 to 750 of the donors.

The cohort was made up of roughly 670 healthy bone marrow donors. At the time of sampling, every cohort member was nominally healthy, though immune exposures that went unrecorded were likely present. The donor was CMV seronegative and was included in the group of a few hundred seronegative cohort members. Every donor gave a peripheral blood sample, and the peripheral blood mononuclear cells from that sample were used for TCR beta sequencing. The Qiagen DNeasy Blood Extraction Kit was used to extract genomic DNA from the blood cell samples. Concerning this clone itself: Its antigen target is currently unknown. No base quality values were provided; no much bigger clone lies one nucleotide off.

Sequenced input: PBMCs. The sequence is built from TRBV30 and TRBJ1-1; 7 central bases correspond to TRBD1. The origin of this receptor is a man in his forties in good health and CMV-seronegative. For the CDR3, the sequence is CAWRGTDKIEAFF. The DNA sequence is given as TGTGCCTGGAGAGGGACAGACAAAATTGAAGCTTTCTTT.